The next 23 T cell receptor beta chains were all read from a single sample in a study of OX40 agonist ivuxolimab in advanced cancers. The protocol was immunoSEQ multiplex PCR, while the TCRdb copy is restricted to in-frame clones and leaves out a portion. The sample contains tens of thousands of clones, roughly 93% of which appear only once. Specimen: CD4+ or CD8+ T cells sorted from blood, collected in a trial of the OX40 agonist ivuxolimab. These receptors were obtained from an adult with an advanced solid tumor such as melanoma, head and neck, liver or kidney cancer.

A single count supports this clone. V and J are TRBV4-3 and TRBJ2-7; D remains unclear. V was pared by 0 bases and J by 2 bases, with 11 bases between. The CDR3 has 15 amino acids. The V gene's germline CDR1 is LGHNA and CDR2 YSLEER. The CDR3 reads CASSQEVYIAYEQYF. The DNA for the CDR3 is TGCGCCAGCAGCCAAGAGGTCTACATCGCCTACGAGCAGTACTTC.

This sequence joins TRBV10-3 and TRBJ2-7; a weak D match, TRBD2 (7 bases). The CDR3 runs to 17 residues. CDR1 ENHRY and CDR2 SYGVKD come from the germline V gene. V was shortened by 0 bases and J by 4 bases, with 19 bases between the two germline ends. CDR3 in DNA: TGTGCCATCAGTGAGTCTAGGATGGGCAGGGGAGGGTACGAGCAGTACTTC. It is translated as CAISESRMGRGGYEQYF.

The chain links TRBV11-2 to TRBJ1-2; the match to TRBD1 covers 7 bases. Looked up from germline, CDR1 is SGHAT and CDR2 is FQNNGV. V lost 5 bases to trimming and J lost 4 bases; unmatched junction nucleotides: 7. The CDR3 extends over 14 amino acids. The CDR3 DNA follows: TGTGCCAGCAGCCGGGACAGATATACCTATGGCTACACCTTC. This encodes CASSRDRYTYGYTF. Full variable domain (rest looked up from reference TRBV11-2 and TRBJ1-2): EAGVAQSPRYKIIEKRQSVAFWCNPISGHATLYWYQQILGQGPKLLIQFQNNGVVDDSQLPKDRFSAERLKGVDSTLKIQPAKLEDSAVYLCASSRDRYTYGYTFGSGTRLTVV.

The rearrangement joins TRBV28 to TRBJ2-7; TRBD1 aligns across 9 bases. Germline V gene lookup returns CDR1 MDHEN and CDR2 SYDVKM. The CDR3 is 13 residues long. V dropped 6 bases and J dropped 5; count of bases not matched to a gene: 5. The CDR3 protein is CASRPGQGDEQYF. The CDR3 region has the DNA TGTGCCAGCAGGCCGGGACAGGGCGACGAGCAGTACTTC.

The rearrangement links TRBV9 to TRBJ2-1, with 9 bases matching TRBD1. The CDR3 is made up of 16 amino acids. Germline loops: CDR1 SGDLS, CDR2 YYNGEE. V lost 1 base, J lost 7 bases, and 9 bases stayed unmatched. CDR3: CASSVFGTGLLNEQFF. The CDR3 region has the DNA TGTGCCAGCAGCGTATTTGGGACAGGGTTGCTAAATGAGCAGTTCTTC.

The V gene is TRBV11-2, the J gene TRBJ1-5, with D unresolved. This CDR3 has 13 residues. V lost 0 bases and J 6 bases, leaving 6 bases between the germline ends. CDR1 SGHAT and CDR2 FQNNGV come from the germline V gene. CDR3 coding DNA: TGTGCCAGCAGCTTAGATTGGGGTCAGCCCCAGCATTTT. This codes for CASSLDWGQPQHF.

The chain joins TRBV12-5 to TRBJ2-1, with D uncertain. CDR1 and CDR2 (germline): LGHNT, FRNRAP. The CDR3 sequence is 12 residues long. V dropped 3 bases and J dropped 10 bases, with 10 bases sitting between them. CDR3 bases: TGTGCTAGTGGTTTTCTGGGTTACGAGCAGTTCTTC. It yields the protein CASGFLGYEQFF.

The rearrangement links TRBV4-3 to TRBJ2-2, with TRBD2 matching over 8 bases. Per germline, CDR1 LGHNA and CDR2 YSLEER. V was clipped by 0 bases and J by 1 base; unmatched bases: 7. This CDR3 comprises 18 residues. The CDR3 sequence: CASSQDRRLAGNTGELFF. Here the CDR3 DNA reads TGCGCCAGCAGCCAAGACAGGAGGCTAGCGGGGAACACCGGGGAGCTGTTTTTT.

The V and J genes are TRBV2 and TRBJ1-4; D is perhaps TRBD1 (6 bases). The V gene lost 7 bases and the J gene lost 11 bases, with 26 bases spanning the gap. Germline V CDR1 and CDR2: SNHLY, FYNNEI. The CDR3 is 16 residues long. The CDR3 sequence is CASTTITRGSVWKLFF. CDR3 coding DNA: TGTGCCAGCACTACGATTACGAGGGGGAGTGTGTGGAAACTGTTTTTT.

This chain joins TRBV4-1 and TRBJ1-1; 8 bases align to TRBD1. From germline, CDR1 is MGHRA and CDR2 YSYEKL. J gave up 4 bases and V 5 bases, and 9 bases lay outside the gene matches. The CDR3 loop spans 15 amino acids. The CDR3 loop is CASSEGQGTGTEAFF. The DNA of the CDR3 is TGCGCCAGCAGCGAAGGACAGGGCACGGGCACTGAAGCTTTCTTT.

The chain has TRBV9 and TRBJ2-1, with D unclear. Germline V lookup: CDR1 SGDLS, CDR2 YYNGEE. V was cut by 4 bases and J by 0 bases, with 14 bases left in between. The CDR3 sequence is 16 residues long. The CDR3 is CASSPPGLFSYNEQFF. DNA of the CDR3: TGTGCCAGCAGCCCCCCTGGGCTCTTCTCCTACAATGAGCAGTTCTTC.

V gene TRBV6-1 combines with J gene TRBJ2-1; D is perhaps TRBD2 (6 bases). CDR1 and CDR2 (germline): MNHNS, SASEGT. V lost 4 bases, J lost 1 base, and 17 bases lay in between. CDR3 length equals 17 residues. The DNA of the CDR3 is TGTGCCAGCAGTGCCACGCCGAGGGAGGTGTCCTACAATGAGCAGTTCTTC. The encoded protein is CASSATPREVSYNEQFF.

The J gene is TRBJ2-1, the V gene TRBV4-2; no firm D call. The CDR3 consists of 11 residues. V lost 1 base to trimming and J lost 9 bases, with 4 bases between them. The V gene's germline CDR1 is LGHNA and CDR2 YNFKEQ. CDR3 in amino acids: CASSQGGEQFF. CDR3 DNA: TGTGCCAGCAGCCAAGGAGGTGAGCAGTTCTTC.

CDR3 in DNA: TGTGCCACCAGCCCGGGGGTAGCGCTAGGACCCACTGAAGCTTTCTTT. Its protein is CATSPGVALGPTEAFF. The J gene is TRBJ1-1, the V gene TRBV15; D perhaps matches TRBD1 (5 bases). The V gene's germline CDR1 is LNHNV and CDR2 YYDKDF (reference sequence). The CDR3 length is 16 residues. Trimming shortened V by 5 bases and J by 4 bases, and 20 bases separated the two germline ends.

V is TRBV14 and J is TRBJ2-1; D unclear. Germline CDR1 reads SGHDN; CDR2 reads FVKESK. Trimming cost V 1 base and J 1 base, with 2 bases left between them. CDR3 length: 13 amino acids. CDR3 in amino acids: CASSQASYNEQFF. The CDR3 DNA reads as TGTGCCAGCAGCCAAGCGTCCTACAATGAGCAGTTCTTC.

The chain couples TRBV12-5 to TRBJ2-2; tentatively, D is TRBD2 (6 bases). CDR3 length: 15 residues. The germline V gene encodes CDR1 LGHNT and CDR2 FRNRAP. With 2 bases removed from V and 4 bases from J, the gap between germline ends came to 11 bases. CDR3 in DNA: TGTGCTAGTGGTTTGACCGGGACTCCCACCGGGGAGCTGTTTTTT. Translating it yields CASGLTGTPTGELFF. Filled out from reference TRBV12-5 and TRBJ2-2, the complete variable domain reads DARVTQTPRHKVTEMGQEVTMRCQPILGHNTVFWYRQTMMQGLELLAYFRNRAPLDDSGMPKDRFSAEMPDATLATLKIQPSEPRDSAVYFCASGLTGTPTGELFFGEGSRLTVL.

V and J are TRBV14 and TRBJ2-7, with D maybe TRBD2 (5 bases). Trimming shortened V by 4 bases and J by 7 bases, and 29 bases separated the two germline ends. This CDR3 is built from 18 residues. Germline V gene data show CDR1 as SGHDN and CDR2 as FVKESK. This chain's CDR3 is CASSPHEDWNPRLEEQYF. In DNA form, the CDR3 reads TGTGCCAGCAGCCCCCACGAGGACTGGAACCCGAGGTTGGAGGAGCAGTACTTC.

Only one count was recorded for this clone. The chain has TRBV2 and TRBJ2-2, with TRBD1 identical over 7 bases. The CDR3 is 16 residues long. CDR1 is SNHLY and CDR2 is FYNNEI in the germline V gene. V was clipped by 1 base and J by 4 bases; unmatched bases: 6. As DNA, the CDR3 is TGTGCCAGCAGTGAAGGGAAGGGGGCGGTCACCGGGGAGCTGTTTTTT. Translated: CASSEGKGAVTGELFF. The full variable domain, with the rest looked up from reference TRBV2 and TRBJ2-2, is EPEVTQTPSHQVTQMGQEVILRCVPISNHLYFYWYRQILGQKVEFLVSFYNNEISEKSEIFDDQFSVERPDGSNFTLKIRSTKLEDSAMYFCASSEGKGAVTGELFFGEGSRLTVL.

The chain couples TRBV19 to TRBJ2-7, with D perhaps being TRBD1 or TRBD2 (5 bases each). In germline, CDR1 is LNHDA, CDR2 SQIVND (reference sequence). Trimming pared 3 bases from V and 6 bases from J, leaving 24 bases between. The length of the CDR3 is 17 residues. The chain's CDR3 is CASSIGGSSRLRIEQYF. The CDR3 coding sequence is TGTGCCAGTAGTATTGGGGGTTCTAGTCGCCTACGGATCGAGCAGTACTTC. The full variable domain, completed using reference TRBV19 and TRBJ2-7, is DGGITQSPKYLFRKEGQNVTLSCEQNLNHDAMYWYRQDPGQGLRLIYYSQIVNDFQKGDIAEGYSVSREKKESFPLTVTSAQKNPTAFYLCASSIGGSSRLRIEQYFGPGTRLTVT.

This chain links TRBV13 with TRBJ2-7, with D unclear. The V gene's germline CDR1 is PRHDT and CDR2 FYEKMQ (reference sequence). This CDR3 contains 15 residues. Trimming removed 0 bases at V and 0 bases at J, with 9 bases between. The CDR3 DNA follows: TGTGCCAGCAGCTTAGGAGCCAGGAGCTCCTACGAGCAGTACTTC. Translation gives CASSLGARSSYEQYF.

To note about this clone: The same CDR3 can be traced to other DNA sequences in this sample. The rearrangement links TRBV27 to TRBJ2-7; TRBD2 agrees at 7 bases. Per germline, CDR1 MNHEY and CDR2 SMNVEV (reference sequence). The J segment lost 3 bases and the V segment lost 3 bases, leaving 2 bases of the junction unmatched. There are 13 residues in the CDR3. The CDR3 protein is CASSLTSSYEQYF. In DNA form, the CDR3 reads TGTGCCAGCAGTTTGACTAGCAGCTACGAGCAGTACTTC.

Only one count was recorded for this clone. This CDR3 reads CASSLRPRTGPAGETQYF. The CDR3 nucleotides read TGCGCCAGCAGCTTGCGCCCTCGGACTGGCCCAGCCGGGGAGACCCAGTACTTC. The chain is built from TRBV5-1 and TRBJ2-5; D is possibly TRBD2 (5 bases). Trimming took off 1 base at V and 5 bases at J, with 24 bases between the two ends. This CDR3 has 18 amino acids. CDR1 and CDR2 from the germline V gene are SGHRS and YFSETQ.

V is TRBV11-2 and J is TRBJ2-5; D uncertain. V was cut by 3 bases and J by 4 bases, with 15 bases left in between. The CDR3 extends over 15 amino acids. Germline CDR1 is SGHAT and CDR2 is FQNNGV. The CDR3 bases are TGTGCCAGCAGCTTTTCGGGTTCGTTAGGAGAGACCCAGTACTTC. This codes for CASSFSGSLGETQYF.